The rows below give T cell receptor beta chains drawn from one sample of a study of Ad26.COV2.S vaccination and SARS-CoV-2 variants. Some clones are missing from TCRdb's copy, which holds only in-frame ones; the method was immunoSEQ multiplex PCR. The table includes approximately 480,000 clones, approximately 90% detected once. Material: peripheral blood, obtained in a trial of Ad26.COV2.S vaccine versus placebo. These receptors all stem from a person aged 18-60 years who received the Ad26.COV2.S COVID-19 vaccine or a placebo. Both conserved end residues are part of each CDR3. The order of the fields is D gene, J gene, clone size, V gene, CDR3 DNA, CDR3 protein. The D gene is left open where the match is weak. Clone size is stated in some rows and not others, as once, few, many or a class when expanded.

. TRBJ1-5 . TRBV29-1 TGCAGCGTTATAGCTGGCAATCAGCCCCAGCATTTT CSVIAGNQPQHF
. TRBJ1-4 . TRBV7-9 TGTGCCAGCAGCCGGACAGCAACTAATGAAAAACTGTTTTTT CASSRTATNEKLFF
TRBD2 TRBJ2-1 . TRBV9 TGTGCCAGCAGCCCTTGGACTAGTAGGGACAATGAGCAGTTCTTC CASSPWTSRDNEQFF
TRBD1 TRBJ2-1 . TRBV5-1 TGCGCCAGCAGCCCCTCCGGGACAGGGGGCTTCAATGAGCAGTTCTTC CASSPSGTGGFNEQFF
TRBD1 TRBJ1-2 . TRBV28 TGTGCCAGCAGCCTGGCAGGGGGCCTAAACTATGGCTACACCTTC CASSLAGGLNYGYTF
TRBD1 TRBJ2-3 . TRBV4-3 TGCGCCAGCAGCCAGGCCCTTAGACAGGGGCTTACCTTAGATACGCAGTATTTT CASSQALRQGLTLDTQYF
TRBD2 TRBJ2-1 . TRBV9 TGTGCCAGCAGCGTAGTTCCTAGCGGGGATGAGCAGTTCTTC CASSVVPSGDEQFF
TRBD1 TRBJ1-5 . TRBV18 TGTGCCAGCTCACGCGCGGGACAGGGTCCTGTGCATTTT CASSRAGQGPVHF
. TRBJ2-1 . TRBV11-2 TGTGCCAGCAGCCGATGGAGCAATGAGCAGTTCTTC CASSRWSNEQFF
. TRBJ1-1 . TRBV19 TGTGCCAGTAGGGCGGGGCGTAGGTTCAACACTGAAGCTTTCTTT CASRAGRRFNTEAFF
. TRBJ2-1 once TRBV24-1 TGTGCCACCAGTGCCGACCCGATGCTAGATGAGCAGTTCTTC CATSADPMLDEQFF
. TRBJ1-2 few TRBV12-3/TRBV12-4 TGTGCCAGCAGTTGGGGGGACATCGGTGGCTACACCTTC CASSWGDIGGYTF
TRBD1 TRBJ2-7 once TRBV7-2 TGTGCCAGCAGCTTAGAGGGGACAGGGTGGTACGAGCAGTACTTC CASSLEGTGWYEQYF
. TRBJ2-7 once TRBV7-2 TGTGCCAGCAGCTCTCCCGGGACTGACTACGAGCAGTACTTC CASSSPGTDYEQYF
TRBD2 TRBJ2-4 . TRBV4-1 TGCGCCAGCAGCCAAGTAGTAGCGGGAGCGGAAAACATTCAGTACTTC CASSQVVAGAENIQYF
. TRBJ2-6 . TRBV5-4 TGTGCCAGCAGCTTGGGAACGAGATCTGGGGCCAACGTCCTGACTTTC CASSLGTRSGANVLTF
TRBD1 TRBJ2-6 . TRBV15 TGTGCCACCAGCAGAGGAGGGGGCAGCTCTGGGGCCAACGTCCTGACTTTC CATSRGGGSSGANVLTF
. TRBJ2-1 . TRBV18 TGTGCCAGCTCACTCTCAGGGGCTGAGCAGTTCTTC CASSLSGAEQFF
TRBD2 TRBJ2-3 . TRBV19 TGTGCCAGTAGTAACCCAGCGGGAGTAGATACGCAGTATTTT CASSNPAGVDTQYF
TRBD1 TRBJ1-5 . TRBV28 TGTGCCAGCAGCCCTAAGGGACAGGGGGCCTATCAGCCCCAGCATTTT CASSPKGQGAYQPQHF
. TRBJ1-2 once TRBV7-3 TGTGCCAGCAGCAACAACCCGGGGGAGTATGGCTACACCTTC CASSNNPGEYGYTF
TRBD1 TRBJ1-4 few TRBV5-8 TGTGCCAGCAGCTTGGGGACAGGGGGCCGTAATAATGAAAAACTGTTTTTT CASSLGTGGRNNEKLFF
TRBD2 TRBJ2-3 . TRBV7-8 TGTGCCAGCAGCCCACCACTGAGGACTAGCGGGAGGACCAGGGATACGCAGTATTTT CASSPPLRTSGRTRDTQYF
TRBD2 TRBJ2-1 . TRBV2 TGTGCCAGCACGACAACTAGCGGACCATACAATGAGCAGTTCTTC CASTTTSGPYNEQFF
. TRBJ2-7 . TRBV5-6 TGTGCCAGCAGCTCGATGGTCGACAGGTTGCTCTACGAGCAGTACTTC CASSSMVDRLLYEQYF
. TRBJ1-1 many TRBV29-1 TGCAGCGCTACGTATGGAGGGAACACTGAAGCTTTCTTT CSATYGGNTEAFF
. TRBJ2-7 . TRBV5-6 TGTGCCAGCAGCCGGGGTCCCAGGGTCACAACCTACGAGCAGTACTTC CASSRGPRVTTYEQYF
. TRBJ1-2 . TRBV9 TGTGCCAGCAGCGAAGGGGCAGGGACTTACTATGGCTACACCTTC CASSEGAGTYYGYTF
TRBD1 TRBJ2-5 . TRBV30 TGTGCCTGGAGTGTTGTGACAGGGGGGGACGAGACCCAGTACTTC CAWSVVTGGDETQYF
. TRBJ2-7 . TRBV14 TGTGCCAGCAGCCGATTGACAGTTTACGAGCAGTACTTC CASSRLTVYEQYF
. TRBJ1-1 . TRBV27 TGTGCCAGCAGTTTTAGGGCCTACACTGAAGCTTTCTTT CASSFRAYTEAFF
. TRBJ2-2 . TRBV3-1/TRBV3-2 TGTGCCAGCAGCCAGGCACGGGACATCAACACCGGGGAGCTGTTTTTT CASSQARDINTGELFF
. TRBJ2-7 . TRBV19 TGTGCCAGTAGTATGGAGAGCGAGCAGTACTTC CASSMESEQYF
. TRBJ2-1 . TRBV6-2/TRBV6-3 TGTGCCAGCAGTTATAGTAGGAATGAGCAGTTCTTC CASSYSRNEQFF
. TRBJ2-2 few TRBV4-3 TGCGCCAGCAGCCAAGGGCCGGGAGTGAGAGCCGGGGAGCTGTTTTTT CASSQGPGVRAGELFF
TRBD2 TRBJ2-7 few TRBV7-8 TGTGCCAGCAGCTTTAGCGGGAAAACCTACGAGCAGTACTTC CASSFSGKTYEQYF
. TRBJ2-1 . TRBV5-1 TGCGCCAGCAGCTTTGGACTGCCCCAAACCTACAATGAGCAGTTCTTC CASSFGLPQTYNEQFF
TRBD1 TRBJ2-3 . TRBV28 TGTGCCACGGGGCGGCCAGGGGGCGCAGATACGCAGTATTTT CATGRPGGADTQYF
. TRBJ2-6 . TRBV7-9 TGTGCCAGCAGCTTACCCTCGAAGACGGCTGGGGCCAACGTCCTGACTTTC CASSLPSKTAGANVLTF
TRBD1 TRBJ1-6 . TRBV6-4 TGTGCCAGCAGTCTCCACGGACAGGGTTCACCCCTCCACTTT CASSLHGQGSPLHF
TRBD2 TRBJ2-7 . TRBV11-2 TGTGCCAGCAGCTTCTCAAGCGGGAGCGGATCCTACGAGCAGTACTTC CASSFSSGSGSYEQYF
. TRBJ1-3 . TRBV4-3 TGCGCCAGCAGCCAGGCACAGGGCACTGGAAACACCATATATTTT CASSQAQGTGNTIYF
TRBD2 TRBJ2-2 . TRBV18 TGTGCCAGCTCACCCCTCCCGGGGCAAGCGGGAGTCCGAAGCACCGGGGAGCTGTTTTTT CASSPLPGQAGVRSTGELFF
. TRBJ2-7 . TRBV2 TGTGCCAGCAGTGAGGACCCCCGGGGGGCGCGGTACGAGCAGTACTTC CASSEDPRGARYEQYF
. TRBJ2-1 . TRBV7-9 TGTGCCAGCAGAGAGGGGGTTTACAATGAGCAGTTCTTC CASREGVYNEQFF
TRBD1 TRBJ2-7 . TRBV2 TGTGCCAGCAGCCGGGACAGCTACTACGAGCAGTACTTC CASSRDSYYEQYF
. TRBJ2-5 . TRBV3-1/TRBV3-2 TGTGCCAGCAGCCAGGAGAGGAGGGCGGGCCTCTTCCAAGAGACCCAGTACTTC CASSQERRAGLFQETQYF
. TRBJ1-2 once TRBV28 TGTGCCAGCAGTCTCCAGGGTTATGGCTACACCTTC CASSLQGYGYTF
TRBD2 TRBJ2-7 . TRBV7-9 TGTGCCAGCAGCGGCCGGACTAGCGGGAGGGCCTACGAGCAGTACTTC CASSGRTSGRAYEQYF
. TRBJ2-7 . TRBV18 TGTGCCAGCTCACCCTTGGCCCAGGCCCACGAGCAGTACTTC CASSPLAQAHEQYF
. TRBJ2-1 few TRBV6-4 TGTGCCAGCAGCCACGACCCCAATGAGCAGTTCTTC CASSHDPNEQFF
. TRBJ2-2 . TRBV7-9 TGTGCCAGCAGCCCCCGAGCCGCTTTCCCCGGGGAGCTGTTTTTT CASSPRAAFPGELFF
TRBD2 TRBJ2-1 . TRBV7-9 TGTGCCAGCAGCTTAGGGGGACTAGCCGGGCAGTTCTTC CASSLGGLAGQFF
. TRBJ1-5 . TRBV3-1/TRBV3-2 TGTGCCAGCAGACCCACCCCCCGGGAATCCAATCAGCCCCAGCATTTT CASRPTPRESNQPQHF
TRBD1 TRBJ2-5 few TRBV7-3 TGTGCCAGCAGCTCACAGGGGGCGTGGGGGACCCAGTACTTC CASSSQGAWGTQYF
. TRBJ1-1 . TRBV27 TGTGCCAGCTCCATCCAGGGCCTGCGGAACACTGAAGCTTTCTTT CASSIQGLRNTEAFF
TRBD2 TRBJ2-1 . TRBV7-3 TGTGCCAGCAGCGCCGGACTAGCTTACGAGCAGTTCTTC CASSAGLAYEQFF
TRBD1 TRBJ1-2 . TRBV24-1 TGTGCCATCACAGGGGTTGGCTACACCTTC CAITGVGYTF
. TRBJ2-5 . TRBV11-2 TGTGCCAGCAGCCGGGGAATCCAAGAGACCCAGTACTTC CASSRGIQETQYF